A few counts support the clone carrying this T cell receptor (beta chain). Its target is not known. These data are taken from a study of early T cells in non-severe SARS-CoV-2 infection. In the study overall: Sequencing was performed on bulk RNA from unsorted whole blood, leaving chains unpaired. Study conclusions and caveats: The matching step, a VDJdb search, favored anti-spike CD8 responses and missed private and CD4 specificities.

cDNA molecules, individually, were tagged with unique molecular identifiers. TCRdb redid the calling of the 5' RACE reads with MiXCR, one entry per CDR3 protein. Among about 40,000 distinct CDR3 sequences listed, under 30% were seen once. The CDR3 is made up of 15 amino acids. V lost 2 bases, J lost 2 bases, and 13 bases lay in between. Germline V gives CDR1 SNHLY, CDR2 FYNNEI. The V and J genes are TRBV2 and TRBJ2-7, with D uncertain. This TCR derives from an adult who was a healthcare worker with PCR-confirmed SARS-CoV-2 infection or an uninfected control (not recorded which). This specimen was whole blood, taken at baseline. CDR3 residues: CASSETQAGTYEQYF. DNA for the CDR3: TGTGCCAGCAGTGAAACCCAGGCCGGTACCTACGAGCAGTACTTC.